This T cell receptor beta chain stems from a study of T cells in Graves' hyperthyroidism and ophthalmopathy. Study-wide results and limits: Most clonotypes that expanded in the thyroid above 0.001 also showed up in blood. Ophthalmopathy stood apart from stable hyperthyroidism in a 13 V-J model. Before onset, ophthalmopathy was predicted by the model a median around 6 months earlier.

RNA transcripts served as the template for amplifying TCR beta CDR3 regions. A set of HTBI primers served as the primers for a first-round RT-PCR of the TCR CDR3. Using its own MiXCR run on the multiplex PCR reads, TCRdb lists one record per CDR3 protein. Of around 600,000 distinct CDR3 sequences in the sample, approximately 42% were seen once. The diagnoses drew upon clinical symptoms, serum thyroxine and TRAb, thyroid ultrasound and orbital computed tomography. This clonotype was counted ten times or more. Its antigen is still unknown. The receptor was derived from an adult man with Graves' disease, either hyperthyroidism or ophthalmopathy (not recorded which). Sample: peripheral blood or thyroid tissue (not recorded which).

CDR3 DNA: TGTGCCACCAGCAGAGATGGCGAGATGAACACTGAAGCTTTCTTT. Translation: CATSRDGEMNTEAFF. The chain links TRBV15 to TRBJ1-1; no reliable D call. V dropped 0 bases and J dropped 0 bases, with 8 bases sitting between them. The CDR3 has 15 amino acids. Germline CDR1 reads LNHNV; CDR2 reads YYDKDF (reference sequence).